The rows below give T cell receptor beta chains drawn from one sample of a study. MiXCR was run by TCRdb on the 5' RACE reads, yielding one entry per CDR3 protein. The sample consists of over 45,000 distinct CDR3 sequences, more than 25% of them appearing once. The sequenced sample was tumor-infiltrating Tregs sorted from the breast tumor. These receptors all stem from a female donor with breast cancer. CDR3s include the opening cysteine and the closing phenylalanine or tryptophan. A D gene is named only where the DNA matches it firmly. Part of the rows lack a size; the others show once, few, many or a class for expanded clones.

size | J | length | D | V | DNA | CDR3
few | TRBJ2-1 | 14 | . | TRBV5-1 | TGCGCCAGCAGCTTCGAGGGGCTCTACAATGAGCAGTTCTTC | CASSFEGLYNEQFF
. | TRBJ2-2 | 16 | . | TRBV4-3 | TGCGCCAGCAGCCAAGGAGGAGACCCGAACACCGGGGAGCTGTTTTTT | CASSQGGDPNTGELFF
. | TRBJ1-1 | 16 | . | TRBV4-1 | TGCGCCAGCAGCCAGATGATCGGGGGGATGAACACTGAAGCTTTCTTT | CASSQMIGGMNTEAFF
. | TRBJ1-6 | 15 | TRBD1 | TRBV30 | TGTGCCTGGAGGGAACAGGGGGCAATAAATTCACCCCTCCACTTT | CAWREQGAINSPLHF
many | TRBJ2-7 | 15 | TRBD1 | TRBV10-3 | TGTGCCATCAGTGAAACGGGACAGTCAGTTCGGGAGCAGTACTTC | CAISETGQSVREQYF
few | TRBJ1-5 | 15 | . | TRBV7-2 | TGTGCCAGCAGCTTAGAGGGTGGGGGCAATCAGCCCCAGCATTTT | CASSLEGGGNQPQHF
few | TRBJ2-1 | 18 | . | TRBV3-1 | TGTGCCAGCAGCCCTCTAGCTGGAGAATGGATGTCCTACAATGAGCAGTTCTTC | CASSPLAGEWMSYNEQFF
many | TRBJ2-3 | 13 | . | TRBV5-1 | TGCGCCAGCAGATTCCTGCTCACAGATACGCAGTATTTT | CASRFLLTDTQYF
few | TRBJ1-4 | 13 | . | TRBV4-2 | TGTGCCAGCAGCCAACAGGGGAATGAAAAACTGTTTTTT | CASSQQGNEKLFF
few | TRBJ2-3 | 14 | . | TRBV6-2/TRBV6-3 | TGTGCCAGCAGTTCCCCGGCTAGCACAGATACGCAGTATTTT | CASSSPASTDTQYF
few | TRBJ2-5 | 15 | . | TRBV28 | TGTGCCAGCAGCGGACAGAGGGGGTACCAAGAGACCCAGTACTTC | CASSGQRGYQETQYF
once | TRBJ1-1 | 13 | . | TRBV15 | TGTGCCACCAGCAGAGATATGGGAGGGGTGGCTTTCTTT | CATSRDMGGVAFF
many | TRBJ1-6 | 18 | . | TRBV7-8 | TGTGCCAGCAGCTTAGCGCGTCCAGGGAGCTCCTATAATTCACCCCTCCACTTT | CASSLARPGSSYNSPLHF
medium-sized | TRBJ1-1 | 16 | . | TRBV4-2 | TGTGCCAGCAGCCAAGATTTCGGGGGTTGGGACACTGAAGCTTTCTTT | CASSQDFGGWDTEAFF
. | TRBJ1-2 | 14 | . | TRBV10-3 | TGTGCCATCAGCGATCCTAAACAGGGCGATGGCTACACCTTC | CAISDPKQGDGYTF
few | TRBJ1-6 | 14 | TRBD1 | TRBV20-1 | TGCAGTGCTAAGGGGGACAGGGGGCAGTCACCCCTCCACTTT | CSAKGDRGQSPLHF
few | TRBJ2-1 | 13 | . | TRBV15 | TGTGCCACCAGCCCTGAACACTACAATGAGCAGTTCTTC | CATSPEHYNEQFF
. | TRBJ1-4 | 16 | . | TRBV5-1 | TGCGCCAGCAGCTTGGACGACCCGTCTAGCCGAGAAAAACTGTTTTTT | CASSLDDPSSREKLFF
many | TRBJ1-1 | 12 | . | TRBV12-3/TRBV12-4 | TGTGCCAGCAGTTTTGGGGACACTGAAGCTTTCTTT | CASSFGDTEAFF
. | TRBJ2-1 | 16 | TRBD2 | TRBV5-1 | TGCGCCAGCAGCTCGGGTGGGACTAGCGGGCCCCATGAGCAGTTCTTC | CASSSGGTSGPHEQFF
. | TRBJ2-3 | 17 | TRBD2 | TRBV20-1 | TGCAGTGCTCTAGGACTAGCGGGAGTAACTAGCACAGATACGCAGTATTTT | CSALGLAGVTSTDTQYF
few | TRBJ2-1 | 19 | . | TRBV30 | TGTGCCTGGAGTCCAGGGGGACTCGAGCGACCAGGGTTTAACAATGAGCAGTTCTTC | CAWSPGGLERPGFNNEQFF
. | TRBJ2-4 | 14 | . | TRBV12-3/TRBV12-4 | TGTGCCAGCAGCCCGGGAGCTAACCAAAACATTCAGTACTTC | CASSPGANQNIQYF
few | TRBJ2-1 | 13 | . | TRBV20-1 | TGCAGTGCAGGCCATAGTCACTACAATGAGCAGTTCTTC | CSAGHSHYNEQFF
many | TRBJ1-1 | 13 | . | TRBV6-5 | TGTGCCAGCAGTATAGACAAGAACACTGAAGCTTTCTTT | CASSIDKNTEAFF
. | TRBJ2-7 | 16 | . | TRBV21-1 | TGTGCCAGCAGCAAGGCAACCGGGACAGGCCCCTACGAGCAGTACTTC | CASSKATGTGPYEQYF
. | TRBJ2-1 | 17 | . | TRBV7-9 | TGTGCCAGCAGCCCCCGTTCGAGTCGGTTACTACACAATGAGCAGTTCTTC | CASSPRSSRLLHNEQFF
many | TRBJ2-5 | 13 | . | TRBV15 | TGTGCCACCAAGACAGGTCCTCTAGAGACCCAGTACTTC | CATKTGPLETQYF
. | TRBJ2-3 | 17 | . | TRBV11-2 | TGTGCCAGCAGCTTAGGAGCCAGGGCGGCCCCCACAGATACGCAGTATTTT | CASSLGARAAPTDTQYF
many | TRBJ2-2 | 14 | TRBD1 | TRBV7-2 | TGTGCCAGCAGCGTGACAGGGGCTACCGGGGAGCTGTTTTTT | CASSVTGATGELFF
medium-sized | TRBJ1-1 | 12 | . | TRBV9 | TGTGCCAGCAGCGAAGGAGGCACTGAAGCTTTCTTT | CASSEGGTEAFF
few | TRBJ2-1 | 18 | TRBD2 | TRBV6-1 | TGTGCCAGCAATTGGCCTACTAGCGGGGGGGAACACTACAATGAGCAGTTCTTC | CASNWPTSGGEHYNEQFF
few | TRBJ2-4 | 14 | TRBD2 | TRBV20-1 | TGCAGTGCTAGAGATAGGACTAGCGGAGACATTCAGTACTTC | CSARDRTSGDIQYF
many | TRBJ2-7 | 14 | . | TRBV6-1 | TGTGCCAGCAGTGAAAGGACCAGGGCCTACGAGCAGTACTTC | CASSERTRAYEQYF
few | TRBJ2-7 | 13 | TRBD1 | TRBV2 | TGTGCCAGCAGGGACAGGTATACCTACGAGCAGTACTTC | CASRDRYTYEQYF
. | TRBJ2-1 | 17 | TRBD2 | TRBV4-3 | TGCGCCAGCAACCAAGATCCCGGCGGGAGGGCCTACAATGAGCAGTTCTTC | CASNQDPGGRAYNEQFF
. | TRBJ2-1 | 16 | TRBD2 | TRBV4-2 | TGTGCCAGCAGCCAAGGTATAGCGGGGCACTACAATGAGCAGTTCTTC | CASSQGIAGHYNEQFF
. | TRBJ2-5 | 14 | TRBD1 | TRBV7-7 | TGTGCTAGCAGCCCGTCGACAGGGGCAGAGACCCAGTACTTC | CASSPSTGAETQYF
many | TRBJ2-3 | 14 | . | TRBV20-1 | TGCAGTGCAAGGAGTGGCTCGAACACAGATACGCAGTATTTT | CSARSGSNTDTQYF
few | TRBJ2-7 | 13 | . | TRBV24-1 | TGTGCCACCAGTGACCTCGACAGTTACGAGCAGTACTTC | CATSDLDSYEQYF